This T cell receptor (beta chain) was profiled in a study of cytomegalovirus exposure and HLA in healthy donors (dated by TCRdb to 2016 to 2017). Notes on the research overall: In an earlier analysis of some 610 of the donors, 276 Gb of sequence data and approximately 100 million unique TCR beta sequences from roughly 190 million T cells were reported. An early release that covered some 640 HLA-typed donors contained about 290 gigabases of sequencing data and around 80 million unique TCR sequences. The genetic ancestry cluster associated with self-reported Caucasian donors included 65% to 90% of the 300 to 400 genotyped donors. The aim of the study was to test whether cataloging public T cell receptors could identify signatures of past pathogen exposure. Using immunosequencing, the study profiled T cell repertoires from about 620 subjects and related those repertoires to cytomegalovirus serostatus. A separate validation cohort of approximately 130 different subjects was used in addition to the 666-subject first cohort. The study combined high-throughput TCR immunosequencing, statistical association of individual TCRs with disease status, and machine learning to predict cytomegalovirus infection status. To study patterns of TCR occurrence, a later analysis re-analyzed previously published TCR beta repertoires from 666 donors and added high-resolution HLA genotyping. Rather than using new phenotypic data, the later analysis identified candidate immune exposures from TCR beta sequences and from how often those sequences occurred across donors. In an earlier analysis of more than 550 of the donors, high-throughput TCR beta sequencing was used to judge whether each TCR beta V gene segment behaved as functional or pseudogenic. Donor age, sex, ethnicity and CMV serostatus were compiled alongside the repertoire data. A later genetic analysis used genome-wide SNP genotypes for about 55% of the 666 donors, treating that subset as a discovery cohort. All discovery cohort repertoires had been generated using a single sequencing platform. Both class I and class II loci were covered by HLA typing, at four-digit resolution. The number of typed donors differed by locus: about 629-630 for A, B, C, DRB1 and DQB1; 522 for DQA1; some 590 for DPA1; and roughly 450 for DPB1. Several DR-DQ haplotypes were handled as single units for association and clustering because linkage in the cohort was strong. On average, around 200,000 unique TCR beta nucleotide sequences were sequenced per donor among some 420 genotyped donors of the cohort, with around 19% of those sequences being non-productive. Results and caveats for the whole study, not just this receptor: According to a later analysis, most CMV-associated TCR beta chains appeared to be HLA-restricted, and the HLA associations seemed to be driven largely by CMV exposure. About 15 rarely observed V segments, including chromosome 9 orphons, were excluded from the earlier analysis of several hundred of the donors because counts were too low. V-gene and J-gene trimming of TCR beta chains was associated with a missense DCLRE1C variant in a later genetic analysis, and the association was replicated in an independent cohort. Because HLA typing was unavailable for some donors at each locus, only the typed subset was used in association tests. The authors suggested that the approach could potentially be generalized to other disease states and immunological phenotypes. A later analysis found that TCR association rates varied across HLA loci, with DRB1 alleles showing the most associated TCRs and HLA-C alleles the fewest. In a later analysis, HLA-associated TCR beta chains showed more clonal expansion and lower generation probabilities than non-associated chains that were equally common. A few of the identified cytomegalovirus-associated TCR beta chains were confirmed in vitro to be specific for cytomegalovirus antigens. A cluster of highly shared sequence variants was judged likely to be a technical artifact of the sequencing pipeline. According to a later genetic analysis, donors in an Asian-associated ancestry cluster had fewer N-insertions in productive TCRs than the approximately 610-donor mean. Only TCR beta chains were sequenced in this cohort, and the absence of alpha or paired-chain data limited detectable features. When HLA alleles, especially DR and DQ, strongly co-occurred, attributing TCR associations to individual alleles was difficult. Presence/absence analyses assumed roughly uniform sequencing depth across donors, an assumption that may not hold. Most TCR sequences were seen in very few donors, while some public TCRs were found in many individuals. Linkage disequilibrium might explain the correlated functional status among segregating V segments, but an unknown experimental factor could not be excluded. Some IMGT-functional V segments, including TRBV6-2 and TRBV6-3, could not be told apart with the 87-base-pair reads, so those segments were excluded. The classifier was reported to diagnose cytomegalovirus status with high specificity and sensitivity in both the original cohort and the validation cohort. In an earlier analysis of about 550 of the donors, most TCR beta V segments were observed in productive rearrangements about 87% or about 30% of the time, broadly matching IMGT annotations. Immune exposure information for the cohort was limited to CMV serostatus. A further reported finding was that TCR beta sequences accurately predicted the HLA-A and HLA-B alleles for most subjects in the first cohort. Specific HLA alleles were associated with around 18,000 TCR beta sequences at a false discovery rate of 0.05 in a later analysis. The study gave a list of about 170 TCR beta chains associated with cytomegalovirus. A later analysis reported that several top co-occurrence clusters appeared linked to parvovirus B19, influenza, CMV and Epstein-Barr virus.

The library was produced with the immunoSEQ multiplex PCR assay. The multiplex PCR relied on a mix of 60 forward primers for TCR Vbeta segments and 13 reverse primers for TCR Jbeta segments. A multiplex PCR assay on genomic DNA amplified the CDR3 region of rearranged TCR beta genes. Amplified TCR beta libraries were sequenced as 87-base-pair reads on the Illumina HiSeq System. In the original analysis: Across the 500 to 750 repertoires, a later analysis counted 75 million to 90 million unique TCR beta chains, approximately 12 million of which were shared by at least two donors. Raw reads were error-corrected and collapsed into unique sequences by a nearest-neighbor algorithm in which closely related sequences were merged to remove PCR and sequencing errors. To assign V, D and J gene segments, CDR3 sequences were aligned to IMGT reference sequences. For a sequence to be retained, at least a six-nucleotide match to both a V gene segment and a J gene segment was required. Rearrangements were classified as productive when the CDR3 lacked stop codons and remained in frame with V and J, and all other rearrangements were classified as non-productive. CDR3 was defined by IMGT convention, running from the second conserved V-encoded cysteine to the conserved J-encoded phenylalanine. Sequences without an unambiguous match to a single V gene segment were excluded from the earlier analysis of almost 600 of the donors. An earlier analysis of about 590 of the donors classified V segments as functional when productive rearrangements were above 56.7% and as segregating when the standard deviation between donors was above 5%. A statistical classification framework was built for diagnosing cytomegalovirus status from the catalog of TCR beta chain sequences. V and J gene assignment, in a later analysis, came from comparing TCR nucleotide sequences with IMGT/GENE-DB human TR gene sequences. Using the TCRdist pipeline, a later analysis assigned CDR3 sequences along with most-parsimonious VDJ recombination scenarios. In a later analysis, each TCR beta chain was defined by its CDR3 amino acid sequence together with its V-gene family, and reads without a unique V-gene family were excluded. To address suspected cross-contamination and a sequencing artifact, a later analysis removed a few hundred highly shared, low-generation-probability nucleotide sequences. In a later analysis, a clonal expansion index for each public chain was calculated from normalized within-repertoire ranks of inferred template counts. In a later analysis, generation probabilities were computed with a VDJ recombination model fitted to out-of-frame rearrangements, and the resulting probabilities were checked against IGoR. Hypergeometric tests were used in a later analysis to score TCR-TCR, TCR-HLA and TCR-CMV co-occurrence, with a repertoire-size bias correction applied to the TCR pairs. A later analysis estimated false discovery rates by permuting HLA or CMV assignments 20 times. In a later analysis, co-occurring TCRs were grouped with DBSCAN, and TCRdist sequence similarity was added when clustering was performed within HLA-allele-positive subsets. Co-occurrence clustering excluded repertoires with fewer than 30,000 or more than 120,000 public chains, plus five with anomalous nucleotide sharing. The table was pulled from immuneACCESS by TCRdb, which kept in-frame rearrangements only. Such tables lose some clones; where checked, under half of the loss comes from unresolved V genes, and the rest has no known cause. V and J calls plus clone size are reproduced from that table; the DNA served to infer D and trimming. A total of 150,000 to 200,000 clones appear in this sample, roughly four fifths of them only once. Together, the top ten hold around 1% of the sample.

V is cut back by 5 bases and J by 0 bases, with 3 bases in the junction unmatched. For CDR1 and CDR2, the germline V gene lists SGHRS and YFSETQ. The CDR3 covers 14 residues, taking in both the cysteine and the phenylalanine. Left in the record is the CDR3 DNA by itself, 42 bases read in frame from the first base. Concerning this clone itself: The target of this receptor is not known. Base qualities are not provided; no much larger clone lies one nucleotide away.

The cohort was made up of roughly 670 healthy bone marrow donors. Cohort members were all nominally healthy when sampled, although unrecorded immune exposures were likely present. The donor tested CMV seronegative and was one of the 352 seronegative cohort members. Each donor provided a peripheral blood sample, and peripheral blood mononuclear cells were used for TCR beta sequencing. Genomic DNA was extracted from the blood cell samples with the Qiagen DNeasy Blood Extraction Kit. The source of this sequence is a woman in her thirties or forties in good health and CMV-seronegative. Sequencing input: PBMCs. The receptor chain draws on TRBV5-1 and TRBJ2-3, with 7 junctional bases fitting TRBD1. The DNA reads TGCGCCAGCAGAGGGGGACAGAGCACAGATACGCAGTATTTT. The translation is CASRGGQSTDTQYF.